Shown below are 19 T cell receptor beta chains from a single sample sequenced in a study of T cell responses to AZD1222 COVID-19 vaccine. Data came from immunoSEQ multiplex PCR; TCRdb stores just in-frame clones and leaves some out. The sample has 90,000 to 95,000 clones; roughly nine tenths are singletons. The specimen comprised peripheral blood, sampled on day 0 of AZD1222 vaccination. The receptors were gathered from an adult in good health.

This chain joins TRBV4-2 and TRBJ2-7; 7 nucleotides match TRBD2. The CDR3 consists of 14 residues. The germline CDR1 and CDR2 sequences are LGHNA and YNFKEQ. J lost 2 bases, V lost 4 bases, and 5 bases had no gene match. The CDR3 reads CASSPPGGTYEQYF. The CDR3, as DNA: TGTGCCAGCAGCCCCCCCGGGGGGACCTACGAGCAGTACTTC.

The rearrangement joins TRBV9 to TRBJ2-3; 11 bases map to TRBD2. Germline loops: CDR1 SGDLS, CDR2 YYNGEE. The V and J ends lost 0 bases and 5 bases, in that order; junction bases with no gene match: 8. This CDR3 has 17 amino acids. The CDR3 DNA sequence: TGTGCCAGCAGCGTAGAGGGTAGCGGGGGGGTAGGAGATACGCAGTATTTT. Translation gives CASSVEGSGGVGDTQYF.

The J gene is TRBJ1-3, the V gene TRBV6-2 or TRBV6-3, with D maybe TRBD1 (6 bases). Trimming pared 5 bases from V and 4 bases from J, leaving 15 bases between. Germline CDR1 and CDR2: MNHEY and SVGEGT. The CDR3 totals 15 residues. CDR3 residues: CASSTTPDRGNTIYF. In DNA, the CDR3 is TGTGCCAGCAGTACAACCCCGGACAGAGGAAACACCATATATTTT.

V and J are TRBV3-1 (or the pseudogene TRBV3-2) and TRBJ2-3; 7 bases match TRBD2. This CDR3 is built from 13 residues. Germline loops: CDR1 LGHDT, CDR2 YNNKEL (reference sequence). With 5 bases clipped from V and 1 base from J, the junction kept 0 bases outside the gene matches. CDR3 region: CASSTSGTDTQYF. The CDR3 DNA sequence: TGTGCCAGCAGCACTAGCGGCACAGATACGCAGTATTTT.

This clone was observed a handful of times. The V and J genes are TRBV28 and TRBJ2-1, with TRBD1 identical over 9 bases. This CDR3 comprises 22 residues. Germline assignment: CDR1 MDHEN and CDR2 SYDVKM. The trim removed 4 bases at V and 2 bases at J, leaving 24 bases unmatched. CDR3 DNA sequence: TGTGCCAGCAGTTCGACAGGGGGTAGTTGGCTCCACGGGTGGCCCCCCTACAATGAGCAGTTCTTC. Translated: CASSSTGGSWLHGWPPYNEQFF.

This sequence joins TRBV27 and TRBJ2-7; 7 nucleotides line up with TRBD1. The V segment lost 5 bases and the J segment 2 bases; nucleotides outside the gene matches: 9. Germline V gene sequence: CDR1 MNHEY, CDR2 SMNVEV (reference sequence). CDR3 length: 15 residues. The CDR3 DNA sequence: TGTGCCAGCAGTCCGACAGGGTGGCCTACCTACGAGCAGTACTTC. This translates into CASSPTGWPTYEQYF.

This rearrangement joins TRBV3-1 (or the pseudogene TRBV3-2) to TRBJ1-2; D uncertain. This CDR3 is 15 amino acids long. CDR1 is LGHDT and CDR2 is YNNKEL in the germline V gene (reference sequence). V was cut by 3 bases and J by 3 bases, with 14 bases left in between. The CDR3 DNA follows: TGTGCCAGCAGCCACGCCCTTCGGGGAGACTATGGCTACACCTTC. The encoded protein is CASSHALRGDYGYTF.

This sequence joins TRBV2 and TRBJ1-6; D is ambiguous. V was pared by 10 bases and J by 0 bases, with 10 bases between. The CDR3 sequence is 14 residues long. The V gene's germline CDR1 is SNHLY and CDR2 FYNNEI. This CDR3 reads CATVPSSYNSPLHF. The CDR3 nucleotides read TGTGCCACCGTACCGAGCTCCTATAATTCACCCCTCCACTTT.

V usage is TRBV6-4 and J usage is TRBJ2-6; the D is unclear. The CDR3 has 17 residues. The germline V and J ends were trimmed by 6 bases and 0 bases, with 15 bases remaining between them. Germline values: CDR1 MRHNA, CDR2 SNTAGT. The CDR3 sequence: CASSEGPYGSGANVLTF. CDR3 nucleotide sequence: TGTGCCAGCAGCGAAGGGCCCTACGGCTCTGGGGCCAACGTCCTGACTTTC.

The J gene is TRBJ2-3, the V gene TRBV30; the D is unclear. Germline-derived CDR1 and CDR2 are GTSNPN and SVGIG (reference sequence). The CDR3 is made up of 13 amino acids. V shed 7 bases and J shed 0 bases, with 11 bases lying between them. The CDR3 DNA sequence: TGTGCCTCCATTCGCGGTAGCACAGATACGCAGTATTTT. Translating it yields CASIRGSTDTQYF.

Concerning this clone: Relative to the germline gene, one junction end is altered; a read error may explain this. This chain connects TRBV5-4 to TRBJ2-4; 9 bases fit TRBD2. The CDR3 has 14 amino acids. Germline assignment: CDR1 SGHNT and CDR2 YYREEE (reference sequence). The CDR3 loop reads CASSEGLATNIQYF. Written as DNA, the CDR3 is TGTGCCAGCAGCGAGGGACTAGCCACAAACATTCAGTACTTC.

This clone was seen a single time. The rearrangement links TRBV6-5 to TRBJ2-7, with 9 bases matching TRBD1. The CDR3 totals 14 residues. V was clipped by 6 bases and J by 2 bases; unmatched bases: 5. The V gene's germline CDR1 is MNHEY and CDR2 SVGAGI. The CDR3: CASSSGTGPYEQYF. Here the CDR3 DNA reads TGTGCCAGCAGCTCCGGGACAGGGCCCTACGAGCAGTACTTC.

The chain links TRBV27 to TRBJ1-3; D is unclear. The length of the CDR3 is 16 residues. Germline loops: CDR1 MNHEY, CDR2 SMNVEV (reference sequence). V was trimmed by 2 bases and J by 2 bases, leaving 13 bases between them. CDR3 sequence reads: CASSLEGGLTGNTIYF. The CDR3 DNA follows: TGTGCCAGCAGTTTAGAGGGAGGGCTAACTGGAAACACCATATATTTT.

This sequence joins TRBV12-3 or TRBV12-4 and TRBJ1-5, with unresolved D. V lost 7 bases to trimming and J lost 4 bases, with 11 bases between them. The CDR3 is made up of 13 amino acids. Here the CDR3 DNA reads TGTGCCAGCACCCCACAAGTTAATCAGCCCCAGCATTTT. It specifies CASTPQVNQPQHF.

The V and J genes are TRBV28 and TRBJ2-6, with D maybe TRBD1 (5 bases). Germline V gene lookup returns CDR1 MDHEN and CDR2 SYDVKM. V shed 2 bases and J shed 4 bases, with 18 bases lying between them. The CDR3 length is 18 residues. The CDR3 reads CASSLESGLIAGANVLTF. The CDR3 DNA is TGTGCCAGCAGTTTAGAATCAGGGCTTATCGCCGGGGCCAACGTCCTGACTTTC.

This chain joins TRBV7-9 and TRBJ1-6, with a tentative D call TRBD1 (6 bases). Germline CDR1 SEHNR, CDR2 FQNEAQ (reference sequence). The length of the CDR3 is 14 residues. V dropped 5 bases and J dropped 5 bases, with 10 bases sitting between them. This CDR3 reads CASSQGQNNSPLHF. CDR3 nucleotides: TGTGCCAGCAGCCAAGGACAGAATAATTCACCCCTCCACTTT. Variable domain in full (rest from reference TRBV7-9 and TRBJ1-6): DTGVSQNPRHKITKRGQNVTFRCDPISEHNRLYWYRQTLGQGPEFLTYFQNEAQLEKSRLLSDRFSAERPKGSFSTLEIQRTEQGDSAMYLCASSQGQNNSPLHFGNGTRLTVT.

The chain carries TRBV5-4 and TRBJ2-1; D is ambiguous. CDR3 size: 15 residues. The V gene's germline CDR1 is SGHNT and CDR2 YYREEE (reference sequence). Deletions cut 4 bases from V and 15 bases from J, with 26 bases between. In nucleotides, the CDR3 is TGTGCCAGCAGCCCCCGCGTAGTGATTTTCCCCGCCGCGTTCTTC. Translated: CASSPRVVIFPAAFF.

The chain uses TRBV9 and TRBJ2-7; D remains ambiguous. The V gene lost 0 bases and the J gene lost 3 bases, with 10 bases spanning the gap. This CDR3 comprises 14 residues. Germline values: CDR1 SGDLS, CDR2 YYNGEE. The CDR3 coding sequence is TGTGCCAGCAGCGTAGCTGGTCTTGACTACGAGCAGTACTTC. This codes for CASSVAGLDYEQYF.

The chain employs TRBV12-3 or TRBV12-4 and TRBJ2-7; D is perhaps TRBD1 (5 bases). With 6 bases removed from V and 3 bases from J, the gap between germline ends came to 9 bases. The CDR3 extends over 12 amino acids. CDR3 in DNA: TGTGCCAGCAGGGGGCCCGGCTACGAGCAGTACTTC. Encoded protein: CASRGPGYEQYF.